What follows are 12 T cell receptor beta chains derived from one specimen sequenced in a study of cytomegalovirus exposure and HLA in healthy donors (dated by TCRdb to the late 2010s). The library was produced with the immunoSEQ multiplex PCR assay. A mixture of 60 forward primers for TCR Vbeta segments and 13 reverse primers for TCR Jbeta segments was used in the multiplex PCR. TCRdb's version of the immuneACCESS table is confined to in-frame rearrangements and falls short of the full clone set. An unresolved V gene accounts for under half of the shortfall where checked; the remainder is of unknown origin. For this sample the table gives 150,000 to 200,000 clones, of which approximately 79% were detected only once. The ten largest make up 6.3% of the sample. Sequenced sample: PBMCs. Receptors were obtained from a man in his forties in good health and CMV-seropositive.

The chain combines TRBV5-8 with TRBJ2-3; 7 bases fit TRBD2. With V trimmed by 4 bases and J by 0 bases, 8 bases remained unmatched. Per the germline V gene, CDR1 is SGHTS and CDR2 is YDEGEE. CDR3 length: 16 amino acids. In DNA form, the CDR3 reads TGTGCCAGCAGCCCCCGGACTAGTGCTAGCACAGATACGCAGTATTTT. As protein: CASSPRTSASTDTQYF.

The chain is built from TRBV28 and TRBJ1-4; TRBD1 matches at 7 bases. Germline CDR1 and CDR2: MDHEN and SYDVKM. The trim removed 5 bases at V and 6 bases at J, leaving 6 bases unmatched. The CDR3 has 14 residues. In DNA form, the CDR3 reads TGTGCCAGCAGTCTATCGCAGGGGGATGAAAAACTGTTTTTT. Amino acid sequence: CASSLSQGDEKLFF.

The genes are TRBV5-1 and TRBJ2-1; D is possibly TRBD2 (5 bases). V was shortened by 0 bases and J by 14 bases, with 15 bases between the two germline ends. CDR3 length equals 13 residues. The germline CDR1 and CDR2 sequences are SGHRS and YFSETQ. CDR3 DNA: TGCGCCAGCAGCTTGGGGGTTAGCGCCGAAAAGTTCTTC. Residues: CASSLGVSAEKFF.

This clone was seen only a few times. The chain joins TRBV7-9 to TRBJ2-1; D remains unclear. V was shortened by 5 bases and J by 6 bases, with 8 bases between the two germline ends. Germline V gene sequence: CDR1 SEHNR, CDR2 FQNEAQ (reference sequence). This CDR3 has 12 amino acids. The CDR3 region is CASSLRGNEQFF. The CDR3 DNA is TGTGCCAGCAGCCTCAGAGGCAATGAGCAGTTCTTC.

The rearrangement uses TRBV18 and TRBJ1-3, with D tentatively TRBD1 (5 bases). The V and J ends lost 3 bases and 0 bases respectively, with 9 bases between them. Germline V gene data show CDR1 as KGHSH and CDR2 as LQKENI. The CDR3 is 15 amino acids. CDR3 sequence: CASSPSGLSGNTIYF. In DNA, the CDR3 is TGTGCCAGCTCACCTTCGGGACTCTCTGGAAACACCATATATTTT.

The V gene is TRBV6-5, the J gene TRBJ2-6; TRBD1 aligns across 7 bases. With V trimmed by 5 bases and J by 16 bases, 17 bases remained unmatched. In germline, CDR1 is MNHEY, CDR2 SVGAGI. This CDR3 has 15 residues. The CDR3 protein is CASSPRTGEPSGLTF. The CDR3 region has the DNA TGTGCCAGCAGTCCTCGGACAGGAGAGCCTTCCGGTCTGACTTTC.

V is TRBV4-2 and J is TRBJ2-1; 11 nucleotides agree with TRBD2. This CDR3 comprises 20 residues. Germline trimming cut 4 bases from V and 1 base from J; bases unmatched to any gene: 15. From germline, CDR1 is LGHNA and CDR2 YNFKEQ. The CDR3 DNA sequence: TGTGCCAGCAGCCCACACCTGGGGACTAGCGGACTAGAGTCCTACAATGAGCAGTTCTTC. Encoded protein: CASSPHLGTSGLESYNEQFF.

This clone is a singleton in its sample. The chain couples TRBV6-1 to TRBJ1-4; 8 bases match TRBD1. From germline, CDR1 is MNHNS and CDR2 SASEGT. The CDR3 is 14 residues long. V shed 6 bases, J shed 6 bases, and the junction held 6 bases outside the gene matches. The CDR3 nucleotides read TGTGCCAGCAGCCGAGGACAGGGAGATGAAAAACTGTTTTTT. It translates to CASSRGQGDEKLFF.

This chain uses TRBV5-6 with TRBJ2-7; 7 nucleotides match TRBD2. The V gene's germline CDR1 is SGHDT and CDR2 YYEEEE. CDR3 length equals 14 residues. The V and J ends lost 2 bases and 1 base, in that order; junction bases with no gene match: 3. The CDR3 here is CASSFGGGSYEQYF. The CDR3 DNA follows: TGTGCCAGCAGCTTTGGGGGGGGATCCTACGAGCAGTACTTC.

The rearrangement joins TRBV6-5 to TRBJ1-2; perhaps TRBD1 as D (6 bases). The CDR3 sequence is 15 residues long. V gave up 6 bases and J gave up 4 bases, with 18 bases separating them. Germline CDR1 is MNHEY and CDR2 is SVGAGI. CDR3 nucleotides: TGTGCCAGCAGGTTACGACAGGTGGGGGTCTATGGCTACACCTTC. Translating it yields CASRLRQVGVYGYTF.

This clone occurred once. The rearrangement joins TRBV5-1 to TRBJ2-7, with 7 bases lining up with TRBD1. CDR1 SGHRS and CDR2 YFSETQ come from the germline V gene. The CDR3 covers 15 residues. V shed 0 bases, J shed 6 bases, and the junction held 9 bases outside the gene matches. In DNA form, the CDR3 reads TGCGCCAGCAGCTTGGTGGAGACAGGGATTGGCGAGCAGTACTTC. It encodes CASSLVETGIGEQYF. Supplemented by reference TRBV5-1 and TRBJ2-7, the full variable domain reads KAGVTQTPRYLIKTRGQQVTLSCSPISGHRSVSWYQQTPGQGLQFLFEYFSETQRNKGNFPGRFSGRQFSNSRSEMNVSTLELGDSALYLCASSLVETGIGEQYFGPGTRLTVT.

The chain employs TRBV5-8 and TRBJ1-4; tentatively, D is TRBD1 (5 bases). The germline V gene has CDR1 SGHTS and CDR2 YDEGEE. CDR3 length: 19 amino acids. Trimming left V 0 bases short and J 0 bases short, with 18 bases between. The CDR3 region has the DNA TGTGCCAGCAGCTTGGAAGGGTATTTCCGCAGGGCAACTAATGAAAAACTGTTTTTT. Translated: CASSLEGYFRRATNEKLFF.